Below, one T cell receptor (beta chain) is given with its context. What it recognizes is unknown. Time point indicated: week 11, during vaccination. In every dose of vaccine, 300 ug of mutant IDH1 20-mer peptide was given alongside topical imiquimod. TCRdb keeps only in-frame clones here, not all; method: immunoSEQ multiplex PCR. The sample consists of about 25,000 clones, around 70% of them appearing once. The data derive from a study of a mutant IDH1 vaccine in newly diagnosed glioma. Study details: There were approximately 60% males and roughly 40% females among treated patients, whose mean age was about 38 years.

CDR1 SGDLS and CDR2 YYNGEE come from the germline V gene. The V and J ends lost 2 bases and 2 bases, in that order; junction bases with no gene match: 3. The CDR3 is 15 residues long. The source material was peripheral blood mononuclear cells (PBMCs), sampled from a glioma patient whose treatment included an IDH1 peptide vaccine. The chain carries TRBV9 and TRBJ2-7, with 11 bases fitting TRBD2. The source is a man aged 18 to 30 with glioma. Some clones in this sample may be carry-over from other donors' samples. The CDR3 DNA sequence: TGTGCCAGCAGCGTTAGCGGGGGGGCAACCTACGAGCAGTACTTC. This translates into CASSVSGGATYEQYF.